This T cell receptor (beta chain) was found in a study of blood T cell repertoires in COVID-19. With 1 base clipped from V and 4 bases from J, the junction kept 5 bases outside the gene matches. CDR1 SGDLS and CDR2 YYNGEE come from the germline V gene. CDR3 size: 15 residues. Clones were sequenced by immunoSEQ multiplex PCR, and TCRdb holds only the in-frame ones, with some missing. The repertoire holds around 140,000 clones, with just under 90% as singletons. The genes are TRBV9 and TRBJ2-1; 7 bases align to TRBD2. Sequencing was carried out using peripheral blood. The TCR was taken from a woman aged 50 to 65 with active or convalescent COVID-19. The DNA of the CDR3 is TGTGCCAGCAGCGTAAGCGGGGAGACTTACAATGAGCAGTTCTTC. This codes for CASSVSGETYNEQFF.